A selection of T cell receptor beta chains follows, all from one sample in a study of T-cell memory formation after mild COVID-19. One entry per CDR3 protein, called by TCRdb with MiXCR from the 5' RACE reads. Counted here are a few hundred thousand distinct CDR3 sequences, nearly 25% occurring once; the ten biggest clones make up about 12%. The sample was PBMCs or a T cell subset sorted from them (not recorded which). These receptors came from an adult woman who had mild COVID-19 (a few samples of this study predate the infection). Cell type and time point are not known. Each CDR3 is given with its conserved first and last residue. The D gene is left open where the match is weak. Only some rows state a clone size, as once, few, many or a class for expanded clones.

abundance	v_gene	j_gene	d_gene	CDR3nt	CDR3aa
few	TRBV5-1	TRBJ2-2	-	TGCGCCAGCAGCACAACAGGGAGGGGGAACACCGGGGAGCTGTTTTTT	CASSTTGRGNTGELFF
many	TRBV29-1	TRBJ2-3	-	TGCAGCGCCTGCGGGGCTAGCACAGATACGCAGTATTTT	CSACGASTDTQYF
-	TRBV6-2/TRBV6-3	TRBJ2-3	TRBD1	TGTGCCAGCAGTAGGGACAGGGGGTTGCACACAGATACGCAGTATTTT	CASSRDRGLHTDTQYF
few	TRBV4-1	TRBJ2-1	-	TGCGCCAGCAGCCAAGATCCGGGCCCTGAGCAGTTCTTC	CASSQDPGPEQFF
-	TRBV9	TRBJ1-1	-	TGTGCCAGCAGCGTAGTAAGTGGGAAAACTGAAGCTTTCTTT	CASSVVSGKTEAFF
-	TRBV12-3/TRBV12-4	TRBJ2-1	-	TGTGCCAGCAGTTTAGTGGGGACCTACAATGAGCAGTTCTTC	CASSLVGTYNEQFF
-	TRBV27	TRBJ2-7	-	TGTGCCAGCAGTACGACATATTCGGGCTCCTACGAGCAGTACTTC	CASSTTYSGSYEQYF
few	TRBV12-3/TRBV12-4	TRBJ2-7	TRBD2	TGTGCCAGCAGTCCCCGGACTAGCGGCTACTACGAGCAGTACTTC	CASSPRTSGYYEQYF
-	TRBV6-5	TRBJ2-3	TRBD1	TGTGCCAGCAGTGATCGGGACAGGACCACAGATACGCAGTATTTT	CASSDRDRTTDTQYF
few	TRBV5-1	TRBJ2-2	-	TGCGCCAGCAGCCCCCCGACACACGGCGGGGAGCTGTTTTTT	CASSPPTHGGELFF
few	TRBV30	TRBJ2-7	-	TGTGCCTGGAGTGTTAACGGGGCACGACGATACGAGCAGTACTTC	CAWSVNGARRYEQYF
few	TRBV5-4	TRBJ2-7	TRBD2	TGTGCCAGCAGCCCGGGGGGGACTCTTAGCTCCTACGAGCAGTACTTC	CASSPGGTLSSYEQYF
few	TRBV5-1	TRBJ2-5	-	TGCGCCAGCAGCATACAGTACCAAGAGACCCAGTACTTC	CASSIQYQETQYF